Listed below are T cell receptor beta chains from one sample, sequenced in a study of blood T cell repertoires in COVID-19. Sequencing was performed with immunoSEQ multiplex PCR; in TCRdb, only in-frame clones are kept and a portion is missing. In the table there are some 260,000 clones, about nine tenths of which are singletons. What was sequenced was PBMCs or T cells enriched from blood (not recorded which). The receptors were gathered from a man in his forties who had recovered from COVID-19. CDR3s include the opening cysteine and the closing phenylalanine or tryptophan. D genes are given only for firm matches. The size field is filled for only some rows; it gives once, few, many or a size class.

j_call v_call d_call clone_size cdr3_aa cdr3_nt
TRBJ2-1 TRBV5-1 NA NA CASSLGQGTYNEQFF TGCGCCAGCAGCTTGGGGCAGGGGACCTACAATGAGCAGTTCTTC
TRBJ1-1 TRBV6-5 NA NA CASSDGKSRGTEAFF TGTGCCAGCAGCGACGGGAAATCACGCGGCACTGAAGCTTTCTTT
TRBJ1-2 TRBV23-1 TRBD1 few CASNPTGQGNYGYTF TGCGCCAGCAACCCAACGGGACAGGGGAACTATGGCTACACCTTC
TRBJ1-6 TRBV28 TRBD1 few CASSLVIQGETLDNSPLHF TGTGCCAGCAGTTTAGTCATTCAGGGGGAGACTCTAGATAATTCACCCCTCCACTTT
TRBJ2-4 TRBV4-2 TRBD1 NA CASSQASWTGGNIQYF TGTGCCAGCAGCCAAGCCTCTTGGACAGGGGGAAACATTCAGTACTTC
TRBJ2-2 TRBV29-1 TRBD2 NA CSVVSGGATGELFF TGCAGCGTTGTTAGCGGGGGGGCAACCGGGGAGCTGTTTTTT
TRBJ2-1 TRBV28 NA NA CASSYGEVNNEQFF TGTGCCAGCAGTTATGGGGAGGTCAACAATGAGCAGTTCTTC
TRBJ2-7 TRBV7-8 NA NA CASSLRRGSYEQYF TGTGCCAGCAGCTTACGGCGGGGATCCTACGAGCAGTACTTC
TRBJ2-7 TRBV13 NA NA CASSLGRVNEQYF TGTGCCAGCAGCTTAGGGAGGGTCAACGAGCAGTACTTC
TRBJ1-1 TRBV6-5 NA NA CASSYTGGNTEAFF TGTGCCAGCAGCTATACTGGCGGGAACACTGAAGCTTTCTTT
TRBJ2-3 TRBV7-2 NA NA CASSSGRTDTQYF TGTGCCAGCAGCTCAGGAAGGACAGATACGCAGTATTTT